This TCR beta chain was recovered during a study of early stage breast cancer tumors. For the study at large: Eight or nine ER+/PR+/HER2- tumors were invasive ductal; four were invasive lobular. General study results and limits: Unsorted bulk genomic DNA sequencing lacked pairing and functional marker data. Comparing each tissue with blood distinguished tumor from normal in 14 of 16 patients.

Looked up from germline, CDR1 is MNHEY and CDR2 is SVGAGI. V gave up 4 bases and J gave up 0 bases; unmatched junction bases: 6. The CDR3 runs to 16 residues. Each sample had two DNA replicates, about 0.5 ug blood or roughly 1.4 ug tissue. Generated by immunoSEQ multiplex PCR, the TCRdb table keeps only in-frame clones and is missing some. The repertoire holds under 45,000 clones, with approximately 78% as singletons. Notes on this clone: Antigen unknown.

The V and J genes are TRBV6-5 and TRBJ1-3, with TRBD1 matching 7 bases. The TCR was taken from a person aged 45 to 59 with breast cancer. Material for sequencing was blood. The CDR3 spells CASSSSQGLSGNTIYF. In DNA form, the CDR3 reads TGTGCCAGCAGTTCGTCACAGGGGCTCTCTGGAAACACCATATATTTT.